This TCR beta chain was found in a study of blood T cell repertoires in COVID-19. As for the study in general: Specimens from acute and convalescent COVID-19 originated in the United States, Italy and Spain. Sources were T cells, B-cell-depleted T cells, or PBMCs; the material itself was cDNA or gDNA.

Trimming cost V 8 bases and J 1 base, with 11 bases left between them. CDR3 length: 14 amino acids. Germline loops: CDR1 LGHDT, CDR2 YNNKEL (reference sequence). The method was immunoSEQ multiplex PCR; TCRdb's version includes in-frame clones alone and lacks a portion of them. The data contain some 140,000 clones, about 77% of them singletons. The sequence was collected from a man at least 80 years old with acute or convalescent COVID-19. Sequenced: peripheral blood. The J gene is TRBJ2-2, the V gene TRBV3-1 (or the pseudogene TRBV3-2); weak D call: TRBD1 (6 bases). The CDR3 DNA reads TGTGCCAGCCGAGAGACAGGGAACACCGGGGAGCTGTTTTTT. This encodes CASRETGNTGELFF.